This T cell receptor (beta chain) was profiled in a study of beta chain features in type 1 diabetes. General observations from the study: Overrepresentation of cells with high TCR expression could result from cDNA sequencing. In all four CD4+ subsets, TCRB CDR3 length was significantly, moderately reduced in type 1 diabetes. With patients and controls alike, PCR might favor shorter templates to an equal degree.

Expressed TCRB transcripts were sequenced, since all the RNA that had been isolated was reverse transcribed. Method: immunoSEQ multiplex PCR; TCRdb's copy keeps in-frame clones and lacks some. The repertoire includes roughly 230,000 clones, approximately 11% of them detected once, and approximately 0.017% sits in the top ten. Germline V gene data show CDR1 as SEHNR and CDR2 as FQNEAQ (reference sequence). The CDR3 length is 14 residues. The trim removed 5 bases at V and 3 bases at J, leaving 6 bases unmatched. This clone turned up a few times. What it recognizes is unknown. Sequenced sample: naive CD4+ T cells from blood. This clonotype originated in a man aged 25-45 years with type 1 diabetes. V is TRBV7-9 and J is TRBJ2-7, with 8 bases that match TRBD1. The CDR3 reads CASSIGQGSYEQYF. The CDR3 nucleotides are TGTGCCAGCAGCATAGGACAGGGAAGCTACGAGCAGTACTTC.